These T cell receptor beta chains were read from a single sample in a study of blood T cells in healthy people across ages. TCRdb reanalysed the 5' RACE reads using MiXCR and keeps one entry per CDR3 protein. The top ten clones hold roughly 13% of a sample with about a million distinct CDR3 sequences, 45% to 50% of them seen once. The sequenced sample was blood. These receptors were taken from a man between 25 and 39 years old in good health. The CDR3 runs from the conserved cysteine through the conserved F or W. A D gene is named only where the DNA matches it firmly. Not every row has a clone size; where given, it reads once, few, many or a size class.

TRBV4-1	TRBD2	once	TRBJ2-3	TGCACCAGCAGCCAAGTCCTAGCGGGAGATACGCAGTATTTT	CTSSQVLAGDTQYF
TRBV15	.	.	TRBJ2-3	TGTGCCACCAGCAGTCCCAAAGGGGCTGGGGGCACAGATACGCAGTATTTT	CATSSPKGAGGTDTQYF
TRBV5-1	.	.	TRBJ2-5	TGCGCCAGCAGCCAGACCGGAAAGGTCCAAGAGACCCAGTACTTC	CASSQTGKVQETQYF
TRBV7-2	TRBD1	.	TRBJ2-1	TGTGCCAGCAGCTTAGTCGGGACAGGGCGGGATGAGCAGTTCTTC	CASSLVGTGRDEQFF
TRBV7-2	.	.	TRBJ2-5	TGTGCCAGCAGCTGGGGAGGGGGAGAAGAGACCCAGTACTTC	CASSWGGGEETQYF
TRBV27	.	.	TRBJ1-1	TGTGCCAGCAGCGGGGGGAGTGAAGCTTTCTTT	CASSGGSEAFF
TRBV5-4	TRBD1	few	TRBJ1-2	TGTGCCAGCAGCTTGCAACGGACAGGGGATAACTATGGCTACACCTTC	CASSLQRTGDNYGYTF
TRBV10-2	TRBD1	.	TRBJ1-2	TGCGCCAGCAGTGACCAGGACAGGGGTGGCTACACCTTC	CASSDQDRGGYTF
TRBV29-1	.	.	TRBJ1-1	TGCAGCGTCGCCGGACAGATGAACACTGAAGCTTTCTTT	CSVAGQMNTEAFF
TRBV6-5	TRBD2	many	TRBJ2-1	TGTGCCAGCAGGGGATCTAGCGGGGGGTACAATGAGCAGTTCTTC	CASRGSSGGYNEQFF
TRBV7-2	.	.	TRBJ2-7	TGTGCCAGCAGCCCTCAACAGGGCTCCAACTACGAGCAGTACTTC	CASSPQQGSNYEQYF
TRBV5-1	.	few	TRBJ2-1	TGCGCCAGCAGCTTGGCCGAGGTTAGTAGCTTCCAGTTCTTC	CASSLAEVSSFQFF
TRBV9	.	.	TRBJ2-5	TGTGCCAGCAGCGTAGCAGGGGCCCACCAAGAGACCCAGTACTTC	CASSVAGAHQETQYF
TRBV15	.	.	TRBJ1-2	TGTGCCACCAGCAGGGACCTCTATGGCTACACCTTC	CATSRDLYGYTF
TRBV12-3/TRBV12-4	.	.	TRBJ2-7	TGTGCCAGCAGTTTAACTAGCAGGAAGAACGAGCAGTACTTC	CASSLTSRKNEQYF
TRBV11-2	.	few	TRBJ2-1	TGTGCCAGCAGCAGGATAGGGGGAAAAGCTTCGGGAAATGAGCAGTTCTTC	CASSRIGGKASGNEQFF
TRBV5-1	TRBD2	.	TRBJ2-3	TGCGCCAGCAGCTTGGAACTAGCGGGGAATACAGATACGCAGTATTTT	CASSLELAGNTDTQYF
TRBV12-3/TRBV12-4	TRBD1	.	TRBJ2-3	TGTGCCAGCAGCACTTCCGGGACAGGCCGCACAGATACGCAGTATTTT	CASSTSGTGRTDTQYF
TRBV4-1	TRBD1	few	TRBJ2-7	TGCGCCAGCAGCCACCCCGGGACAGGCTACGAGCAGTACTTC	CASSHPGTGYEQYF
TRBV3-1	TRBD2	few	TRBJ2-3	TGTGTCAGCAGCTACCGACTAGCGGGGGGCACAGATACGCAGTATTTT	CVSSYRLAGGTDTQYF
TRBV5-1	TRBD2	once	TRBJ2-3	TGCGCCAGCAGCTTGGGGACTAGCGGGGGCCCCAACACAGATACGCAGTATTTT	CASSLGTSGGPNTDTQYF
TRBV20-1	.	.	TRBJ2-1	TGCAGTGCCTTCCTCGGAGTTAACAATGAGCAGTTCTTC	CSAFLGVNNEQFF
TRBV28	TRBD1	few	TRBJ1-6	TGTGCCAGCAGTTTTGACGACAGGGATAATTCACCCCTCCACTTT	CASSFDDRDNSPLHF
TRBV4-2	.	few	TRBJ2-1	TGTGCCAGCAGCCAAGTGGACAGAGAATACAATGAGCAGTTCTTC	CASSQVDREYNEQFF
TRBV4-1	.	.	TRBJ2-1	TGCGCCAGCAGCCCACAGTTGAGGGGCGGGGAGCAGTTCTTC	CASSPQLRGGEQFF
TRBV5-1	TRBD1	.	TRBJ1-2	TGCGCCAGCAGCTCCACCGGGACAGGGGAATCCCTAGGCTATGGCTACACCTTC	CASSSTGTGESLGYGYTF
TRBV11-1	TRBD2	few	TRBJ2-3	TGTGCCAGCAGCTCCCTCTCCGAGACTAGCGGGGGGCTCCTCAGCACAGATACGCAGTATTTT	CASSSLSETSGGLLSTDTQYF
TRBV7-2	TRBD1	.	TRBJ2-7	TGTGCCAGCAGCTTAGAGGGGACAGGGATCGAGCAGTACTTC	CASSLEGTGIEQYF
TRBV9	.	.	TRBJ2-3	TGTGCCAGCAGCTCTAGCCCAGTCCCCACAGATACGCAGTATTTT	CASSSSPVPTDTQYF
TRBV25-1	TRBD2	many	TRBJ2-1	TGTGCCAGCGGATCTAGCGGGGGGGTTTACAATGAGCAGTTCTTC	CASGSSGGVYNEQFF
TRBV6-6	.	.	TRBJ2-7	TGTGCCAGCAGTTACCAAACCCGGGACGGGCAGTACTTC	CASSYQTRDGQYF
TRBV27	.	.	TRBJ2-2	TGTGCCAGTAGAGAAGTGAGAGGGGAGCTGTTTTTT	CASREVRGELFF
TRBV20-1	.	few	TRBJ2-4	TGCAGTGCTAGAGGACATCACGGGATTCAGTACTTC	CSARGHHGIQYF
TRBV12-3/TRBV12-4	TRBD1	.	TRBJ2-1	TGTGCCAGCAGTGACAGGGAAGTCGATGAGCAGTTCTTC	CASSDREVDEQFF
TRBV10-3	.	.	TRBJ2-6	TGTGCCATCAGCGGCGTGAAATCTGGGGCCAACGTCCTGACTTTC	CAISGVKSGANVLTF
TRBV6-1	.	once	TRBJ2-7	TGTGCCAGCAGTGAACCCCCAAAAGGCGGCTACGAGCAGTACTTC	CASSEPPKGGYEQYF
TRBV29-1	.	few	TRBJ2-7	TGCAGCGTTGAAGATCACAGGGAATCCTACGAGCAGTACTTC	CSVEDHRESYEQYF
TRBV27	.	.	TRBJ2-3	TGTGCCAGCAGCCCATCTTATGGGGTTGTAGATACGCAGTATTTT	CASSPSYGVVDTQYF
TRBV15	.	.	TRBJ1-5	TGTGCCACCAGCAGAAATTTGAAGCAGCCCCAGCATTTT	CATSRNLKQPQHF
TRBV12-3/TRBV12-4	.	.	TRBJ1-5	TGTGCCAGCAGTTTGAGTCAGGCGGGGAGCAATCAGCCCCAGCATTTT	CASSLSQAGSNQPQHF
TRBV20-1	.	.	TRBJ1-4	TGCAGTGCGCACAAAAAGGGGCTAGACAGGAGCCCAACTAATGAAAAACTGTTTTTT	CSAHKKGLDRSPTNEKLFF
TRBV7-9	TRBD2	few	TRBJ2-1	TGTGCCAGCAGCCAACGGACTAGCGGGGAGAGGCCGTACAATGAGCAGTTTTTC	CASSQRTSGERPYNEQFF
TRBV5-6	.	.	TRBJ2-5	TGTGCCAGCAGCACCCTGACAGAGAGCCAAGAGACCCAGTACTTC	CASSTLTESQETQYF
TRBV20-1	.	few	TRBJ2-7	TGCAGTGCAAAGAACCCCCGGGTTAGCTCCTACGAGCAGTACTTC	CSAKNPRVSSYEQYF
TRBV9	TRBD2	.	TRBJ2-7	TGTGCCAGCAGCGTAGCGGGGGGTCTCCCCTACGAGCAGTACTTC	CASSVAGGLPYEQYF
TRBV24-1	.	.	TRBJ1-1	TGTGCCACCAGAGAGGACAGAGCGAACACTGAAGCTTTCTTT	CATREDRANTEAFF
TRBV4-3	.	few	TRBJ2-1	TGCGCCAGCAGCCAGGGGCTGGCGGGGAGGCAGTTCTTC	CASSQGLAGRQFF
TRBV28	TRBD2	.	TRBJ2-1	TGTGCCAGCAGCGGGGGACTAGCGGGTGTTGATGAGCAGTTCTTC	CASSGGLAGVDEQFF
TRBV20-1	TRBD1	.	TRBJ2-4	TGCAGTGCTTCTCCTGGACAGGAGAATTTAAACATTCAGTACTTC	CSASPGQENLNIQYF
TRBV4-3	.	.	TRBJ2-3	TGCGCCAGCAGCCAAGGCCGGAACCCCACAGATACGCAGTATTTT	CASSQGRNPTDTQYF
TRBV28	.	.	TRBJ1-2	TGTGCCAGCAGTTTATATAGGACAAGAAACTATGGCTACACCTTC	CASSLYRTRNYGYTF
TRBV14	.	few	TRBJ2-7	TGTGCCAGCAGCCTAACAGGGTCCCACTACGAGCAGTACTTC	CASSLTGSHYEQYF
TRBV3-1	.	.	TRBJ1-6	TGTGCCAGCAGCACGGCAGCGGCTTTTAATTCACCCCTCCACTTT	CASSTAAAFNSPLHF
TRBV20-1	.	.	TRBJ2-3	TGCAGTGCCAAACGAGGCGAAAGCACAGATACGCAGTATTTT	CSAKRGESTDTQYF